Each of the 30 T cell receptor beta chains below was sequenced from the same sample in a study of PD-1 blockade in classical Hodgkin lymphoma. TCRdb's table, derived via immunoSEQ multiplex PCR, lists solely in-frame clones and lacks some. This table holds more than 75,000 clones, approximately 94% found once. Documented time point: cycle 4 day 1 (C4D1), after about 6 weeks of nivolumab. After autologous stem cell transplantation all patients relapsed, and prior brentuximab vedotin exposure differed between cohorts. This material consisted of peripheral blood mononuclear cells (PBMCs), taken before the fourth cycle of nivolumab. Source of these receptors: a human donor with classical Hodgkin lymphoma.

This chain uses TRBV13 with TRBJ1-1; D possibly corresponds to TRBD1 (5 bases). This CDR3 spans 15 amino acids. Per germline, CDR1 PRHDT and CDR2 FYEKMQ (reference sequence). V was shortened by 4 bases and J by 2 bases, with 14 bases between the two germline ends. The CDR3 DNA reads as TGTGCCAGCAGCTCCGCCGGGACGGCAAACACTGAAGCTTTCTTT. This codes for CASSSAGTANTEAFF.

This chain connects TRBV28 to TRBJ2-7; the match to TRBD1 covers 10 bases. Trimming cost V 6 bases and J 5 bases; bases outside gene matches: 13. Per the germline V gene, CDR1 is MDHEN and CDR2 is SYDVKM. CDR3 length equals 16 residues. The CDR3 protein is CASRPAGGQGRHEQYF. The CDR3 DNA reads as TGTGCCAGCAGACCGGCAGGGGGACAGGGGCGCCACGAGCAGTACTTC.

The V call is TRBV9, the J call TRBJ2-1; 10 nucleotides align to TRBD2. The germline V gene encodes CDR1 SGDLS and CDR2 YYNGEE. The V and J ends lost 4 bases and 3 bases, in that order; junction bases with no gene match: 7. This CDR3 is built from 16 residues. The DNA of the CDR3 is TGTGCCAGCAGCATAGCGGGAGGTATTGACTACAATGAGCAGTTCTTC. Protein: CASSIAGGIDYNEQFF.

This rearrangement joins TRBV7-9 to TRBJ2-7, with 8 bases identical to TRBD1. The CDR3 contains 15 residues. Unmatched junction bases numbered 5, after V lost 2 bases and J lost 2 bases. CDR1 is SEHNR and CDR2 is FQNEAQ in the germline V gene (reference sequence). The CDR3 DNA is TGTGCCAGCAGCTTAAGGACAGGGACACCCTACGAGCAGTACTTC. Protein: CASSLRTGTPYEQYF.

V is TRBV5-1 and J is TRBJ2-7; 8 nucleotides line up with TRBD2. J was trimmed by 4 bases and V by 4 bases; bases with no gene match: 7. This CDR3 is built from 14 residues. Germline CDR1 is SGHRS and CDR2 is YFSETQ. The CDR3 bases are TGCGCCAGCAGCGGGTCGGGAGGGCAATACGAGCAGTACTTC. It is translated as CASSGSGGQYEQYF.

This chain joins TRBV9 and TRBJ2-1; 9 bases line up with TRBD2. Germline V gives CDR1 SGDLS, CDR2 YYNGEE. With 0 bases clipped from V and 8 bases from J, the junction kept 9 bases outside the gene matches. This CDR3 region has 16 residues. In nucleotides, the CDR3 is TGTGCCAGCAGCGTAGGGTCTAGCGGGGCTCGTGATGAGCAGTTCTTC. It yields the protein CASSVGSSGARDEQFF.

This chain connects TRBV6-1 to TRBJ2-7, with 7 positions matching TRBD2. This CDR3 has 16 residues. Germline CDR1 MNHNS, CDR2 SASEGT. With V trimmed by 0 bases and J by 5 bases, 10 bases remained unmatched. The CDR3 loop is CASSEAVGGLSHEQYF. The CDR3 region has the DNA TGTGCCAGCAGTGAAGCCGTGGGGGGGTTATCCCACGAGCAGTACTTC.

This clone was seen only once. In DNA form, the CDR3 reads TGTGCCAGCAGCGTAAGCTCCTCTAGCGGGGGGGGCGAGCAGTACTTC. This translates into CASSVSSSSGGGEQYF. This chain joins TRBV9 and TRBJ2-7; the match to TRBD2 covers 12 bases. The CDR3 consists of 16 residues. V lost 1 base, J lost 6 bases, and 8 bases stayed unmatched. The V gene's germline CDR1 is SGDLS and CDR2 YYNGEE. Filled out from reference TRBV9 and TRBJ2-7, the complete variable domain reads DSGVTQTPKHLITATGQRVTLRCSPRSGDLSVYWYQQSLDQGLQFLIQYYNGEERAKGNILERFSAQQFPDLHSELNLSSLELGDSALYFCASSVSSSSGGGEQYFGPGTRLTVT.

The gene calls are TRBV28 and TRBJ2-1; D gene unclear. The germline gives CDR1 MDHEN, CDR2 SYDVKM. V shed 8 bases and J shed 3 bases, with 11 bases lying between them. This CDR3 has 13 residues. As DNA, the CDR3 is TGTGCCAGCGGGATAGAGAGCTACAATGAGCAGTTCTTC. Protein: CASGIESYNEQFF.

A note on this clone: Other DNA sequences in this specimen translate into the identical CDR3. This sequence joins TRBV6-1 and TRBJ2-7, with 7 bases that match TRBD1. J lost 1 base, V lost 3 bases, and 3 bases had no gene match. The length of the CDR3 is 14 residues. In germline, CDR1 is MNHNS, CDR2 SASEGT. The CDR3 loop is CASSERGLSYEQYF. CDR3 coding DNA: TGTGCCAGCAGTGAGAGGGGGCTATCCTACGAGCAGTACTTC.

This rearrangement joins TRBV9 to TRBJ1-2; 9 bases match TRBD1. From germline, CDR1 is SGDLS and CDR2 YYNGEE. The V and J ends lost 0 bases and 2 bases, in that order; junction bases with no gene match: 2. The CDR3 has 15 amino acids. DNA for the CDR3: TGTGCCAGCAGCGTAGCACAGGGGGCAAACTATGGCTACACCTTC. It specifies CASSVAQGANYGYTF.

The rearrangement uses TRBV2 and TRBJ1-5; the D gene is possibly TRBD1 (5 bases). The length of the CDR3 is 15 residues. The ends were cut back, 6 bases at V and 0 bases at J, with 12 bases in the middle. Germline CDR1 is SNHLY and CDR2 is FYNNEI. The CDR3: CASSLTEYSNQPQHF. The CDR3 coding sequence is TGTGCCAGCAGCCTGACAGAGTATAGCAATCAGCCCCAGCATTTT.

This rearrangement joins TRBV27 to TRBJ2-5, with a possible D match to TRBD2 (5 bases). V was clipped by 6 bases and J by 0 bases, with 8 bases between them. Germline-derived CDR1 and CDR2 are MNHEY and SMNVEV (reference sequence). This CDR3 region has 13 residues. The CDR3 region has the DNA TGTGCCAGCAGACACGGGAACCAAGAGACCCAGTACTTC. Translation: CASRHGNQETQYF.

This rearrangement joins TRBV9 to TRBJ2-1, with D unclear. The CDR3 is 15 residues long. Per the germline V gene, CDR1 is SGDLS and CDR2 is YYNGEE. Trimming cost V 0 bases and J 7 bases, with 14 bases left between them. The chain's CDR3 is CASSVGGMSGNEQFF. DNA of the CDR3: TGTGCCAGCAGCGTAGGTGGGATGTCAGGTAATGAGCAGTTCTTC.

In DNA, the CDR3 is TGTGCCAGCAGCGATCGGGGATGCGGGAGTTGTGACACAGATACGCAGTATTTT. Translated, it gives CASSDRGCGSCDTDTQYF. V usage is TRBV9 and J usage is TRBJ2-3, with 7 positions matching TRBD2. V shed 3 bases and J 2 bases; nucleotides not matched to a gene: 15. CDR1 is SGDLS and CDR2 is YYNGEE in the germline V gene. The CDR3 runs 18 residues.

The V call is TRBV2, the J call TRBJ2-2, with 10 bases that match TRBD1. CDR3 size: 16 residues. Germline V gene lookup returns CDR1 SNHLY and CDR2 FYNNEI. With V trimmed by 4 bases and J by 5 bases, 7 bases remained unmatched. The CDR3 DNA reads TGTGCCAGCAGTGGGACAGGGGGTAGTGTAACCGGGGAGCTGTTTTTT. Translated: CASSGTGGSVTGELFF.

The V gene is TRBV30, the J gene TRBJ2-5; TRBD2 aligns across 9 bases. The V and J ends lost 2 bases and 5 bases, in that order; junction bases with no gene match: 9. There are 15 residues in the CDR3. The germline V gene has CDR1 GTSNPN and CDR2 SVGIG (reference sequence). The CDR3 nucleotides read TGTGCCTGGAGTACAATAGCGGGAGTAGGGGAGACCCAGTACTTC. Translating it yields CAWSTIAGVGETQYF.

The chain uses TRBV28 and TRBJ1-2; a possible D gene is TRBD1 (5 bases). V was pared by 8 bases and J by 4 bases, with 20 bases between. The CDR3 contains 15 residues. Germline V lookup: CDR1 MDHEN, CDR2 SYDVKM. CDR3 amino acids: CASRLTGDPFYGYTF. The CDR3 nucleotides read TGTGCCAGCCGATTAACAGGCGATCCCTTCTATGGCTACACCTTC.

CDR3 protein: CASSLGLAGVDTQYF. Written as DNA, the CDR3 is TGTGCCAGCAGCCTGGGACTAGCGGGAGTAGATACGCAGTATTTT. The genes are TRBV5-4 and TRBJ2-3; 14 nucleotides line up with TRBD2. Germline values: CDR1 SGHNT, CDR2 YYREEE (reference sequence). J was trimmed by 5 bases and V by 4 bases; bases with no gene match: 3. This CDR3 spans 15 amino acids.

This chain links TRBV5-5 with TRBJ2-3; D unclear. In germline, CDR1 is SGHKS, CDR2 YYEKEE (reference sequence). V lost 4 bases and J lost 0, with 24 bases in between. The CDR3 has 19 amino acids. Written as DNA, the CDR3 is TGTGCCAGCAGCGCGCACTTCGCCAATAGGGCCCCTAGCACAGATACGCAGTATTTT. Its translation: CASSAHFANRAPSTDTQYF.

This clone was seen just once. The chain couples TRBV6-5 to TRBJ1-2, with a weak D call TRBD1 (5 bases). CDR3 length equals 15 residues. Germline CDR1 and CDR2: MNHEY and SVGAGI. Trimming pared 6 bases from V and 6 bases from J, leaving 20 bases between. CDR3 region: CASSPRGGRGDGYTF. CDR3 nucleotides: TGTGCCAGCAGCCCGAGGGGAGGGCGCGGAGATGGCTACACCTTC.

This chain joins TRBV19 and TRBJ1-5; 7 nucleotides line up with TRBD1. The CDR3 spans 15 residues. V lost 2 bases to trimming and J lost 3 bases; unmatched junction nucleotides: 4. Germline V gene lookup returns CDR1 LNHDA and CDR2 SQIVND (reference sequence). The chain's CDR3 is CASSILGQNNQPQHF. The CDR3 DNA reads TGTGCCAGTAGTATACTGGGACAGAACAATCAGCCCCAGCATTTT.

V usage is TRBV28 and J usage is TRBJ2-1, with 7 bases identical to TRBD1. The CDR3 length is 15 residues. From germline, CDR1 is MDHEN and CDR2 SYDVKM. The junction had 6 bases not matched to a gene; V was cut back by 4 bases and J by 3 bases. CDR3: CASSSGTENYNEQFF. DNA for the CDR3: TGTGCCAGCAGTTCCGGGACAGAAAACTACAATGAGCAGTTCTTC.

The chain combines TRBV28 with TRBJ2-3; D is possibly TRBD2 (7 bases). Germline V gives CDR1 MDHEN, CDR2 SYDVKM. V dropped 3 bases and J dropped 4 bases, with 14 bases sitting between them. This CDR3 comprises 15 residues. CDR3 DNA sequence: TGTGCCAGCAGTTTTTGGGGGGGCGCGGCAGATACGCAGTATTTT. Its protein is CASSFWGGAADTQYF. Filled out from reference TRBV28 and TRBJ2-3, the complete variable domain reads DVKVTQSSRYLVKRTGEKVFLECVQDMDHENMFWYRQDPGLGLRLIYFSYDVKMKEKGDIPEGYSVSREKKERFSLILESASTNQTSMYLCASSFWGGAADTQYFGPGTRLTVL.

The rearrangement uses TRBV5-1 and TRBJ2-2; 10 bases line up with TRBD2. V lost 4 bases and J lost 0; bases outside the gene matches: 12. The CDR3 runs to 19 residues. Germline CDR1 reads SGHRS; CDR2 reads YFSETQ. This CDR3 reads CASSPRVGSGGTNTGELFF. In DNA form, the CDR3 reads TGCGCCAGCAGCCCACGGGTTGGTAGCGGGGGGACGAACACCGGGGAGCTGTTTTTT.

The CDR3, as DNA: TGTGCCAGCAGTGGGACAGGGTTTAAACTGTACGAGCAGTACTTC. Its protein is CASSGTGFKLYEQYF. The chain uses TRBV27 and TRBJ2-7, with TRBD1 matching 9 bases. V gave up 5 bases and J gave up 4 bases; unmatched junction bases: 9. The germline gives CDR1 MNHEY, CDR2 SMNVEV (reference sequence). The CDR3 length is 15 residues.

The chain links TRBV7-3 to TRBJ2-3; TRBD2 matches at 14 bases. CDR3 length equals 17 residues. V gave up 0 bases and J gave up 1 base; unmatched junction bases: 0. Germline CDR1 reads SGHTA; CDR2 reads FQGTGA. CDR3 nucleotide sequence: TGTGCCAGCAGCTTAACGGGACTAGCGGGAGGCACAGATACGCAGTATTTT. Its translation: CASSLTGLAGGTDTQYF. The variable domain in full, with the rest retrieved from reference TRBV7-3 and TRBJ2-3, is GAGVSQTPSNKVTEKGKYVELRCDPISGHTALYWYRQSLGQGPEFLIYFQGTGAADDSGLPNDRFFAVRPEGSVSTLKIQRTERGDSAVYLCASSLTGLAGGTDTQYFGPGTRLTVL.

This chain joins TRBV7-3 and TRBJ2-1; no firm D call. The CDR3 is 14 residues long. Trimming cost V 5 bases and J 5 bases, with 13 bases left between them. In germline, CDR1 is SGHTA, CDR2 FQGTGA. The CDR3 loop reads CASSKGYPDNEQFF. CDR3 coding DNA: TGTGCCAGCAGCAAGGGCTACCCGGACAATGAGCAGTTCTTC.

V is TRBV29-1 and J is TRBJ1-4, with D possibly TRBD1 on 6 matching bases. Per germline, CDR1 SQVTM and CDR2 ANQGSEA. This CDR3 comprises 15 residues. Trimming shortened V by 5 bases and J by 8 bases, and 21 bases separated the two germline ends. In DNA, the CDR3 is TGCAGCGTTTCCCAGATGATGGGGGCGGGAGAAAAACTGTTTTTT. Its translation: CSVSQMMGAGEKLFF.

A single count supports this clone. The genes are TRBV19 and TRBJ2-3; 7 positions agree with TRBD2. Looked up from germline, CDR1 is LNHDA and CDR2 is SQIVND (reference sequence). There are 16 residues in the CDR3. With V trimmed by 3 bases and J by 4 bases, 10 bases remained unmatched. CDR3 residues: CASSIVGAGRADTQYF. In nucleotides, the CDR3 is TGTGCCAGTAGTATCGTTGGAGCGGGACGCGCAGATACGCAGTATTTT.